In its sample, the clone carrying this TCR beta chain was seen a few times. What it recognizes is unknown. Healthy bone marrow donors made up the donor group. V lost 7 bases and J 4 bases, leaving 22 bases between the germline ends. This CDR3 region has 16 residues. Germline values: CDR1 LNHDA, CDR2 SQIVND (reference sequence). This sample was included in a study of cytomegalovirus exposure and HLA in healthy donors. Notes on the study in general: A later analysis linked a missense variant in DCLRE1C to the trimming of TCR beta V and J genes. An analysis was carried out later, and it reportedly showed fewer N-insertions in an Asian-associated ancestry cluster than the approximately 700-donor mean.

60 Vbeta and 13 Jbeta primers were used in PCR. Assay: immunoSEQ multiplex PCR; the TCRdb copy retains only in-frame clones and omits some. The sample has about 160,000 clones, over 70% seen once. V gene TRBV19 combines with J gene TRBJ1-2; no clear D. The sequencing input was PBMCs. The origin of this receptor is a woman between 35 and 50 years old in good health and CMV-seropositive. CDR3: CASNSAERLAGYGYTF. In DNA, the CDR3 is TGTGCCAGTAACTCGGCTGAGAGACTTGCGGGCTATGGCTACACCTTC. Full variable domain (missing parts from reference TRBV19 and TRBJ1-2): DGGITQSPKYLFRKEGQNVTLSCEQNLNHDAMYWYRQDPGQGLRLIYYSQIVNDFQKGDIAEGYSVSREKKESFPLTVTSAQKNPTAFYLCASNSAERLAGYGYTFGSGTRLTVV.